The entry below describes one T cell receptor (beta chain). This entry comes from a study of tumor-infiltrating lymphocytes in localized non-small cell lung cancer. The CDR3 totals 13 residues. Germline V gene lookup returns CDR1 ENHRY and CDR2 SYGVKD. V lost 8 bases to trimming and J lost 6 bases; unmatched junction nucleotides: 8. Using immunoSEQ multiplex PCR, the repertoire was profiled, and TCRdb retains in-frame clones only, with some absent. The sample consists of 10,000 to 15,000 clones, over 65% of them appearing once. The sample comprised lung tumor tissue. V and J are TRBV10-3 and TRBJ1-2; TRBD1 matches at 8 bases. This TCR came from a human donor with non-small cell lung cancer. In nucleotides, the CDR3 is TGTGCCATCGGGGGAAAACAGGGGGATGGCTACACCTTC. It is translated as CAIGGKQGDGYTF.